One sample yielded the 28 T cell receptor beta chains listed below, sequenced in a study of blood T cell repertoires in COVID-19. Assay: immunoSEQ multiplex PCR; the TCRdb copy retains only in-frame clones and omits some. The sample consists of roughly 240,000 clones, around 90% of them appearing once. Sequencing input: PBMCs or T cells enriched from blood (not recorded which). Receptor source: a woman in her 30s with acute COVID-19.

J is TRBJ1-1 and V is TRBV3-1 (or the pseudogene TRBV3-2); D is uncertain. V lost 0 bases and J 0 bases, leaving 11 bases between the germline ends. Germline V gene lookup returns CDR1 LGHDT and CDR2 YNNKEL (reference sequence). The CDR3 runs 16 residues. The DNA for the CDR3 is TGTGCCAGCAGCCAAGAAGGCGGTACAATGAACACTGAAGCTTTCTTT. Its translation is CASSQEGGTMNTEAFF.

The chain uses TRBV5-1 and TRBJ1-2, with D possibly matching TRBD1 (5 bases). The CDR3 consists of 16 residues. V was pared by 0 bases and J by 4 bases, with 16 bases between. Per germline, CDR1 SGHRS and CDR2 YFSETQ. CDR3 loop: CASSLVSGLDSYGYTF. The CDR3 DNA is TGCGCCAGCAGCTTGGTGTCAGGGTTGGATAGCTATGGCTACACCTTC.

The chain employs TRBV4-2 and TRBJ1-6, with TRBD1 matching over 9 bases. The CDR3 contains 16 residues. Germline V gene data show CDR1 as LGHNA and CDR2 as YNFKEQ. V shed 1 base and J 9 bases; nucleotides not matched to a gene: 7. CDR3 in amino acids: CASSQGYRGQSSPLHF. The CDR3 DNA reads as TGTGCCAGCAGCCAAGGTTACAGGGGGCAGAGTTCACCCCTCCACTTT.

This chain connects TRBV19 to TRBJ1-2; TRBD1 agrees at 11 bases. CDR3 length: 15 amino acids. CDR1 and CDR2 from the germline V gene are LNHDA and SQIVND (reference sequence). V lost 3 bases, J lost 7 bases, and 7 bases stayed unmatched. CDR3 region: CASSIRDRGTTGYTF. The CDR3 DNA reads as TGTGCCAGTAGTATTCGGGACAGGGGGACTACTGGCTACACCTTC.

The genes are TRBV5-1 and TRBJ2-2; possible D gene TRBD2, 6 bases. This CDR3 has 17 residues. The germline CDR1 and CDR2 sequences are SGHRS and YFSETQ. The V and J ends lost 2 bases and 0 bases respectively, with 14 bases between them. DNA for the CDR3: TGCGCCAGCAGCTTCAAGGGCGGGGCCGCGAACACCGGGGAGCTGTTTTTT. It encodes CASSFKGGAANTGELFF.

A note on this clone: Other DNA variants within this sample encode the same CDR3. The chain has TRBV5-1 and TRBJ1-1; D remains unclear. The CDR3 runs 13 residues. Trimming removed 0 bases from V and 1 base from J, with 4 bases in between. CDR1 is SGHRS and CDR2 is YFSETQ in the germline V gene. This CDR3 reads CASSLVRNTEAFF. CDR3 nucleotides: TGCGCCAGCAGCTTGGTTAGGAACACTGAAGCTTTCTTT.

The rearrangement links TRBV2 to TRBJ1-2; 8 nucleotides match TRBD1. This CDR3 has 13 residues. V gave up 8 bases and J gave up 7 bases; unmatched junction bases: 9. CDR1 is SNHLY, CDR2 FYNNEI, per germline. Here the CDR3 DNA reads TGTGCCAGCCAAGACAGGGGTGCGTTTGGCTACACCTTC. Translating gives CASQDRGAFGYTF.

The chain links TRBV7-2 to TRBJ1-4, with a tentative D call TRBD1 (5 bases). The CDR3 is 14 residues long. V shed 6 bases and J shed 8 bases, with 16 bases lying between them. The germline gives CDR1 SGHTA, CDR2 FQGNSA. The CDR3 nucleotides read TGTGCCAGCAGAAAGACAGCAACGGAAGAAAAACTGTTTTTT. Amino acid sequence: CASRKTATEEKLFF. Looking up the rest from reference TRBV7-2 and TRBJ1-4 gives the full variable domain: GAGVSQSPSNKVTEKGKDVELRCDPISGHTALYWYRQSLGQGLEFLIYFQGNSAPDKSGLPSDRFSAERTGGSVSTLTIQRTQQEDSAVYLCASRKTATEEKLFFGSGTQLSVL.

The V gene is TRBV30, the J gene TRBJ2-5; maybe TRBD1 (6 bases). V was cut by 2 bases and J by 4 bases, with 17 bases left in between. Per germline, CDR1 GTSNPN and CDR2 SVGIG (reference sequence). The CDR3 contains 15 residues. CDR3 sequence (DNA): TGTGCCTGGAGTCTTGGGGGCGCCGGGACAGAGACCCAGTACTTC. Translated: CAWSLGGAGTETQYF.

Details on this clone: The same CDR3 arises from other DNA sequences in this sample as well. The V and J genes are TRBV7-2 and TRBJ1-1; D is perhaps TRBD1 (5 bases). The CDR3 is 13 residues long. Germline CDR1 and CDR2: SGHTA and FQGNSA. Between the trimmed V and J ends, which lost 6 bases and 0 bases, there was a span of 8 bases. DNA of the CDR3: TGTGCCAGCAGTAGGGGAATGAACACTGAAGCTTTCTTT. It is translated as CASSRGMNTEAFF. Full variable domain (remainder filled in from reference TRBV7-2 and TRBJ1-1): GAGVSQSPSNKVTEKGKDVELRCDPISGHTALYWYRQSLGQGLEFLIYFQGNSAPDKSGLPSDRFSAERTGGSVSTLTIQRTQQEDSAVYLCASSRGMNTEAFFGQGTRLTVV.

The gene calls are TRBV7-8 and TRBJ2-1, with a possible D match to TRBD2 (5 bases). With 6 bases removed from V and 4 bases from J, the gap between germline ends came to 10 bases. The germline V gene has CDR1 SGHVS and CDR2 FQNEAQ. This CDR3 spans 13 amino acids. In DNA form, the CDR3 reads TGTGCCAGCAGGAAGGGCGGGTACAATGAGCAGTTCTTC. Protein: CASRKGGYNEQFF.

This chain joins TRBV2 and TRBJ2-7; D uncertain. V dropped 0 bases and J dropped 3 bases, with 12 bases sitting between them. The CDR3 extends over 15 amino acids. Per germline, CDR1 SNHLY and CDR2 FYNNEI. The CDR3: CASSEADIPYYEQYF. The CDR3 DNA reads TGTGCCAGCAGTGAAGCAGACATCCCTTACTACGAGCAGTACTTC.

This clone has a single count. CDR3 region: CASSPRGQGETQYF. Written as DNA, the CDR3 is TGTGCCAGCAGCCCCCGGGGACAGGGGGAGACCCAGTACTTC. The chain uses TRBV6-5 and TRBJ2-5; 10 bases line up with TRBD1. Germline V gene sequence: CDR1 MNHEY, CDR2 SVGAGI. The CDR3 is 14 amino acids. The V gene end was trimmed by 6 bases and the J gene end by 5 bases; junction bases not matched to a gene: 6.

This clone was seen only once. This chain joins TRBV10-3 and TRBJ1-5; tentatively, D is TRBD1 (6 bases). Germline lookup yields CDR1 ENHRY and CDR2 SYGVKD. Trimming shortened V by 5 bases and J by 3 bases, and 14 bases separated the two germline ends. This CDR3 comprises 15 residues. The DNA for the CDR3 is TGTGCCATCAGTTCTCATGGACAGCTCAATCAGCCCCAGCATTTT. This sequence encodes CAISSHGQLNQPQHF.

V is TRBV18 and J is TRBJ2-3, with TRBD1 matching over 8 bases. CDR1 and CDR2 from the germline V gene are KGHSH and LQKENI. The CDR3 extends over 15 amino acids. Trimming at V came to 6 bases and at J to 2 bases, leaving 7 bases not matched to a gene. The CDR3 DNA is TGTGCCAGCTCCTACGGACAGGGTTACACAGATACGCAGTATTTT. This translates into CASSYGQGYTDTQYF.

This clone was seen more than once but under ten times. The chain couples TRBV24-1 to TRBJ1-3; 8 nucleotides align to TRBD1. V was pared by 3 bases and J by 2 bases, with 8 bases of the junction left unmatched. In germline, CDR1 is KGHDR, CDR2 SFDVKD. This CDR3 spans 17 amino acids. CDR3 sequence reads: CATSDVATGVAGNTIYF. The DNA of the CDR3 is TGTGCCACCAGTGATGTAGCGACAGGGGTAGCTGGAAACACCATATATTTT.

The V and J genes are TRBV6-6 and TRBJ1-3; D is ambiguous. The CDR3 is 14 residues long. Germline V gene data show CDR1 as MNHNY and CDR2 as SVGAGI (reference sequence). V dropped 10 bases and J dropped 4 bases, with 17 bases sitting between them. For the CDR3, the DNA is TGTGCCACCTCGGTACTTGGCGGAGGAAACACCATATATTTT. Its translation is CATSVLGGGNTIYF.

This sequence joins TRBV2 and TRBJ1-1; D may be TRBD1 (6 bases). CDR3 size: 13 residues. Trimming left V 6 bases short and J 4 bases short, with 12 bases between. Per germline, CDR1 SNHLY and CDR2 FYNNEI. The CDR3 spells CASRQGGVTEAFF. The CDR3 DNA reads TGTGCCAGCAGACAGGGTGGGGTCACTGAAGCTTTCTTT.

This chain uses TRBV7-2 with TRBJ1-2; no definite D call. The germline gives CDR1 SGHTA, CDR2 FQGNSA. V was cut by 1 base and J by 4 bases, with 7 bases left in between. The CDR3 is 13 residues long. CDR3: CASSLERIYGYTF. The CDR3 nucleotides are TGTGCCAGCAGCTTAGAGCGGATCTATGGCTACACCTTC.

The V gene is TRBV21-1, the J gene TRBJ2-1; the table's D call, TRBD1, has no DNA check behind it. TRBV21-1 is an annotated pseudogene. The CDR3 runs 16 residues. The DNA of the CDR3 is TGTGCCAGCAGCAATTCCGGACAGAGCTCCTACAATGAGCAGTTCTTC. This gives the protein CASSNSGQSSYNEQFF.

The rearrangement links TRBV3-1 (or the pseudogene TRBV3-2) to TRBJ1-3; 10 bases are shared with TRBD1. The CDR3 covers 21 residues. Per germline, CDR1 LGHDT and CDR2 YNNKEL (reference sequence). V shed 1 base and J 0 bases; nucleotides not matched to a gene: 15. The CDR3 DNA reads TGTGCCAGCAGCCAAGTGCTGGGACAGGGGCTCTCTGACAGCTCTGGAAACACCATATATTTT. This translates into CASSQVLGQGLSDSSGNTIYF.

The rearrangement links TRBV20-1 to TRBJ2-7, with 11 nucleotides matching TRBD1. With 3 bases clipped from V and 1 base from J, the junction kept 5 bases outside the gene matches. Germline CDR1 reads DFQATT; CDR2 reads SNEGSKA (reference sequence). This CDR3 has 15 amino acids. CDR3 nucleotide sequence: TGCAGTGCTAGTACCGGGACAGGGGGTTCCTACGAGCAGTACTTC. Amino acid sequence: CSASTGTGGSYEQYF.

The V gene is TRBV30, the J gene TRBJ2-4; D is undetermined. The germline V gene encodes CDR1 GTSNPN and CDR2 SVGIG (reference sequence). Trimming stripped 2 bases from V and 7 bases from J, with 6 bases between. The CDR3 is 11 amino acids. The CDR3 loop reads CAWSTRNIQYF. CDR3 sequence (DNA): TGTGCCTGGAGTACCCGGAACATTCAGTACTTC.

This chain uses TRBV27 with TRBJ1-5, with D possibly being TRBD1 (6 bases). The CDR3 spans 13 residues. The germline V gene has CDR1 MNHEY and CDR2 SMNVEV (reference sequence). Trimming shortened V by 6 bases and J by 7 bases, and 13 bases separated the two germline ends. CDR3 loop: CASRPQGGQPQHF. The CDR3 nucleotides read TGTGCCAGCAGGCCACAGGGCGGGCAGCCCCAGCATTTT.

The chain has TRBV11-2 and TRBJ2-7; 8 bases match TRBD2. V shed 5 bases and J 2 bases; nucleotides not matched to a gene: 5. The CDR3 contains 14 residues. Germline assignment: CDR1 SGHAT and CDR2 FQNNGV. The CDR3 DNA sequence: TGTGCCAGCAGCGCCCGGACTAGCCCCTACGAGCAGTACTTC. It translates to CASSARTSPYEQYF. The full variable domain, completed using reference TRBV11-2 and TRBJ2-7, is EAGVAQSPRYKIIEKRQSVAFWCNPISGHATLYWYQQILGQGPKLLIQFQNNGVVDDSQLPKDRFSAERLKGVDSTLKIQPAKLEDSAVYLCASSARTSPYEQYFGPGTRLTVT.

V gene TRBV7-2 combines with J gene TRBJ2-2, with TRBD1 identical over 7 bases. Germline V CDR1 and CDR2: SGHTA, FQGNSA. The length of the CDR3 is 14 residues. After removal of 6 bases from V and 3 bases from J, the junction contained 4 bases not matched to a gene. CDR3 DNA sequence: TGTGCCAGCAGATCGGGACAGTACACCGGGGAGCTGTTTTTT. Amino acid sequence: CASRSGQYTGELFF.

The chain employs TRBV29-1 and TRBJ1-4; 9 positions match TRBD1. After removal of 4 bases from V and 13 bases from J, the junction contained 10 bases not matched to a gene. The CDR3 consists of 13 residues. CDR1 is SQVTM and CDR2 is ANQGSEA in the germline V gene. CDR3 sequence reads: CSVARTGEQGLFF. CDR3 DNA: TGCAGCGTTGCGAGGACAGGGGAGCAGGGACTGTTTTTT.

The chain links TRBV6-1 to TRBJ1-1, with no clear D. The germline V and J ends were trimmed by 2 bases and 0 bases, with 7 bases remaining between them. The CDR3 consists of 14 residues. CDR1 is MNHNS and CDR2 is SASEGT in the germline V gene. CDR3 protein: CASSERELNTEAFF. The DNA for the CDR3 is TGTGCCAGCAGTGAAAGGGAGCTGAACACTGAAGCTTTCTTT.